This T cell receptor beta chain is drawn from a study of glioma-infiltrating T cells. The wider study: Glioma patients had dexamethasone for six or fewer days before surgery. The study, taken as a whole, reports: Non-neoplastic patients had below-expected tissue-blood divergence, while all gliomas exceeded expectation.

The table lists this clonotype with a few counts. Its matching antigen is unknown. Amplification of TCR alpha and beta CDR3 regions from RNA used iRepertoire nested multiplex PCR. TCRdb re-called the multiplex PCR reads with MiXCR, one entry per CDR3 protein. The sample lists about 410,000 distinct CDR3 sequences, about two fifths occurring once. With 1 base clipped from V and 7 bases from J, the junction kept 6 bases outside the gene matches. This CDR3 spans 15 amino acids. From germline, CDR1 is DFQATT and CDR2 SNEGSKA (reference sequence). V is TRBV20-1 and J is TRBJ2-1; 11 bases align to TRBD2. The TCR was taken from a human donor with low-grade glioma or glioblastoma, undergoing nonglioma brain surgery, or in good health (not recorded which). The sequencing sample was made of glioma tissue, nonneoplastic brain tissue, or PBMCs (not recorded which). CDR3 in amino acids: CSARVVAGGRNEQFF. CDR3 bases: TGCAGTGCTAGAGTGGTAGCGGGAGGGAGGAATGAGCAGTTCTTC.